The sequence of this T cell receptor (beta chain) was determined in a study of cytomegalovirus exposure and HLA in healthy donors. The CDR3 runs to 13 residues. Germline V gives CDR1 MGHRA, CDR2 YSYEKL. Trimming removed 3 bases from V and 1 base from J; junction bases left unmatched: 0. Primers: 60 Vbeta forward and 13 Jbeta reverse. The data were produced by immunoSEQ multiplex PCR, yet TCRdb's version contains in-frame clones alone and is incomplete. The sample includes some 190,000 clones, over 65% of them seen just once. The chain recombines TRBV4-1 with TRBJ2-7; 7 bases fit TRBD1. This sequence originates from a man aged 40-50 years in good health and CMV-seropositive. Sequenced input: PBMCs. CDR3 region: CASSQTGSYEQYF. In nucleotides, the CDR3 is TGCGCCAGCAGCCAGACAGGGTCCTACGAGCAGTACTTC.